This T cell receptor (beta chain) was obtained from a study of T cells in Graves' hyperthyroidism and ophthalmopathy. The sample holds many counts of this clonotype. This CDR3 comprises 13 residues. The J segment lost 12 bases and the V segment lost 2 bases, leaving 10 bases of the junction unmatched. Looked up from germline, CDR1 is SGHKS and CDR2 is YYEKEE (reference sequence). Patients having uncontrolled infection, another autoimmune disease, pregnancy or lactation were not included. Diagnosis rested on symptoms, serum thyroxine and TRAb, thyroid ultrasound, and orbital computed tomography. The source material, RNA transcripts, was used to amplify TCR beta CDR3 regions. In the first-round RT-PCR of the TCR CDR3, the HTBI primer set was used. TCRdb redid the calling of the multiplex PCR reads with MiXCR, one entry per CDR3 protein. The sample holds around 600,000 distinct CDR3 sequences; about a sixth are singletons and the top ten take less than 3.5%.

The TCR was taken from a woman in her forties with Graves' ophthalmopathy. The sequenced material came from blood. The genes are TRBV5-5 and TRBJ1-1, with TRBD1 matching over 7 bases. The chain's CDR3 is CASSFQGETGTFF. The CDR3 bases are TGTGCCAGCAGCTTCCAGGGGGAAACTGGTACTTTCTTT.